This passage covers 16 T cell receptor beta chains from one sample sequenced in a study of blood T cell repertoires in COVID-19. Assay: immunoSEQ multiplex PCR; the TCRdb copy retains only in-frame clones and omits some. Of 350,000 to 400,000 clones detected, just over 90% appear once; the ten largest clones hold about 0.9%. Sequencing input: PBMCs or T cells enriched from blood (not recorded which). These receptors were collected from a woman aged 40 to 50 who had been exposed to COVID-19.

The chain couples TRBV7-3 to TRBJ2-5; TRBD2 is a possible D gene (7 bases). Trimming shortened V by 3 bases and J by 4 bases, and 15 bases separated the two germline ends. From germline, CDR1 is SGHTA and CDR2 FQGTGA. The length of the CDR3 is 15 residues. DNA for the CDR3: TGTGCCAGCAGCTTTGGGGGGGCCGATGTAGAGACCCAGTACTTC. As protein: CASSFGGADVETQYF.

J is TRBJ1-4 and V is TRBV29-1; D gene unclear. Trimming pared 4 bases from V and 7 bases from J, leaving 10 bases between. Germline values: CDR1 SQVTM, CDR2 ANQGSEA. This CDR3 contains 12 residues. The CDR3 is CSVGRNSEKLFF. In DNA, the CDR3 is TGCAGCGTTGGGAGGAATTCTGAAAAACTGTTTTTT.

The J gene is TRBJ1-4, the V gene TRBV6-5, with 9 bases matching TRBD1. The CDR3 is made up of 14 amino acids. After removal of 5 bases from V and 10 bases from J, the junction contained 8 bases not matched to a gene. Germline CDR1 MNHEY, CDR2 SVGAGI. Here the CDR3 DNA reads TGTGCCAGCAGTACCTACAGGGGGCCGGGAAAACTGTTTTTT. It is translated as CASSTYRGPGKLFF.

This rearrangement joins TRBV3-1 (or the pseudogene TRBV3-2) to TRBJ1-6; 7 bases are a match to TRBD1. CDR3 length equals 14 residues. Germline-derived CDR1 and CDR2 are LGHDT and YNNKEL (reference sequence). V dropped 3 bases and J dropped 10; count of bases not matched to a gene: 6. DNA of the CDR3: TGTGCCAGCAGCCAGGGACAGAACCAATCACCCCTCCACTTT. This sequence encodes CASSQGQNQSPLHF.

This clone was detected once. Written as DNA, the CDR3 is TGTGCCAGCTCAATGCCGCCCAGAACAGGGGGCTCGCGTGTCACTGAAGCTTTCTTT. Translating it yields CASSMPPRTGGSRVTEAFF. This chain connects TRBV18 to TRBJ1-1, with TRBD1 matching over 9 bases. This CDR3 has 19 amino acids. Germline V gives CDR1 KGHSH, CDR2 LQKENI. V lost 5 bases and J lost 4; bases outside the gene matches: 20.

J is TRBJ1-4 and V is TRBV6-5; D is ambiguous. The CDR3 consists of 15 residues. CDR1 is MNHEY, CDR2 SVGAGI, per germline. Deletions cut 0 bases from V and 8 bases from J, with 13 bases between. The CDR3 bases are TGTGCCAGCAGTTACTCGAACCTCCCCGCGGAAAAACTGTTTTTT. The encoded protein is CASSYSNLPAEKLFF.

This chain joins TRBV12-3 or TRBV12-4 and TRBJ1-2; no reliable D call. The CDR3 is made up of 12 amino acids. The V gene lost 2 bases and the J gene lost 8 bases, with 9 bases spanning the gap. The DNA of the CDR3 is TGTGCCAGCAGTTTATACAGTTTGGGCTACACCTTC. Its protein is CASSLYSLGYTF.

The V and J genes are TRBV5-8 and TRBJ1-5; D is unresolved. Germline V lookup: CDR1 SGHTS, CDR2 YDEGEE. The CDR3 has 13 amino acids. Trimming took off 7 bases at V and 0 bases at J, with 8 bases between the two ends. The CDR3 here is CASPEDSNQPQHF. The CDR3, as DNA: TGTGCCAGCCCAGAGGATAGCAATCAGCCCCAGCATTTT. Filled out from reference TRBV5-8 and TRBJ1-5, the complete variable domain reads EAGVTQSPTHLIKTRGQQATLRCSPISGHTSVYWYQQALGLGLQFLLWYDEGEERNRGNFPPRFSGRQFPNYSSELNVNALELEDSALYLCASPEDSNQPQHFGDGTRLSIL.

The chain has TRBV7-3 and TRBJ2-1, with D tentatively TRBD1 (6 bases). Trimming took 4 bases from V and 6 from J, leaving 16 bases between them. The CDR3 totals 15 residues. Germline CDR1 reads SGHTA; CDR2 reads FQGTGA. CDR3 residues: CASSSPTGEANEQFF. CDR3 DNA sequence: TGTGCCAGCAGCTCCCCGACAGGAGAAGCCAATGAGCAGTTCTTC.

The rearrangement links TRBV19 to TRBJ1-1; 7 nucleotides match TRBD1. Per the germline V gene, CDR1 is LNHDA and CDR2 is SQIVND (reference sequence). This CDR3 has 15 residues. V was pared by 11 bases and J by 3 bases, with 15 bases of the junction left unmatched. The CDR3 region is CASKGQGVGDTEAFF. CDR3 in DNA: TGTGCCTCAAAGGGGCAGGGGGTCGGGGACACTGAAGCTTTCTTT. Based on the CDR3 plus reference TRBV19 and TRBJ1-1, the full variable domain is DGGITQSPKYLFRKEGQNVTLSCEQNLNHDAMYWYRQDPGQGLRLIYYSQIVNDFQKGDIAEGYSVSREKKESFPLTVTSAQKNPTAFYLCASKGQGVGDTEAFFGQGTRLTVV.

This clone showed up just once. The gene calls are TRBV6-5 and TRBJ1-2; TRBD1 agrees at 10 bases. Germline assignment: CDR1 MNHEY and CDR2 SVGAGI. This CDR3 comprises 12 residues. V shed 7 bases and J 8 bases; nucleotides not matched to a gene: 4. As DNA, the CDR3 is TGTGCCAGCAAGGGACAGGGGTCGGGCTACACCTTC. Translated, it gives CASKGQGSGYTF.

This chain joins TRBV5-6 and TRBJ2-1; no definite D call. The V and J ends lost 0 bases and 0 bases respectively, with 4 bases between them. The CDR3 runs 14 residues. CDR1 is SGHDT and CDR2 is YYEEEE in the germline V gene. The CDR3 DNA is TGTGCCAGCAGCTTGGTCGGCTCCTACAATGAGCAGTTCTTC. Residues: CASSLVGSYNEQFF.

This chain joins TRBV5-4 and TRBJ2-1, with 9 bases matching TRBD2. There are 16 residues in the CDR3. V trimming: 1 base; J trimming: 4 bases; junction bases outside the gene matches: 6. Germline lookup yields CDR1 SGHNT and CDR2 YYREEE (reference sequence). The CDR3 here is CASSLSSGARYNEQFF. The DNA for the CDR3 is TGTGCCAGCAGCTTGTCTAGCGGGGCCCGTTACAATGAGCAGTTCTTC.

The rearrangement links TRBV7-2 to TRBJ1-6; D is unresolved. Trimming removed 1 base from V and 16 bases from J, with 17 bases in between. The germline gives CDR1 SGHTA, CDR2 FQGNSA. This CDR3 has 14 residues. CDR3 sequence reads: CASSLDGARQPLHF. DNA of the CDR3: TGTGCCAGCAGCTTAGACGGCGCGCGGCAACCACTCCACTTT.

This chain links TRBV20-1 with TRBJ1-2; no firm D call. Trimming stripped 3 bases from V and 2 bases from J, with 13 bases between. The CDR3 totals 14 residues. Germline CDR1 and CDR2: DFQATT and SNEGSKA (reference sequence). CDR3 residues: CSASPLRGNYGYTF. The CDR3 coding sequence is TGCAGTGCTAGTCCTCTTCGGGGAAACTATGGCTACACCTTC.

The chain joins TRBV19 to TRBJ1-1; D unclear. The CDR3 has 14 residues. Germline lookup yields CDR1 LNHDA and CDR2 SQIVND (reference sequence). Trimming removed 5 bases from V and 1 base from J, with 11 bases in between. The CDR3 sequence is CASSVTTENTEAFF. The CDR3 nucleotides are TGTGCCAGTAGTGTTACAACAGAGAACACTGAAGCTTTCTTT.